These 2 T cell receptor beta chains were all obtained from the same sample, sequenced in a study of T cell repertoires in cytomegalovirus infection. MiXCR, applied by TCRdb to the reads, yields one record per CDR3 protein. This sample has about 300,000 distinct CDR3 sequences, with about 9.1% found just once. The source material was PBMCs. These receptors were taken from a human donor in good health (CMV status not recorded). Some clones in this sample may be carry-over from other donors' samples.

This clonotype was detected many times. The chain combines TRBV14 with TRBJ1-1, with a weak D call TRBD1 (5 bases). Germline CDR1 reads SGHDN; CDR2 reads FVKESK. Between the trimmed V and J ends, which lost 6 bases and 4 bases, there was a span of 9 bases. The CDR3 loop spans 12 amino acids. CDR3 in amino acids: CASSRRVTEAFF. CDR3 coding DNA: TGTGCCAGCAGTCGCAGGGTCACTGAAGCTTTCTTT. The whole variable domain, filled in from reference TRBV14 and TRBJ1-1, reads EAGVTQFPSHSVIEKGQTVTLRCDPISGHDNLYWYRRVMGKEIKFLLHFVKESKQDESGMPNNRFLAERTGGTYSTLKVQPAELEDSGVYFCASSRRVTEAFFGQGTRLTVV.

In its sample, this clonotype was seen many times. This chain joins TRBV7-9 and TRBJ2-5; D may be TRBD1 or TRBD2 (5 bases each). The V gene's germline CDR1 is SEHNR and CDR2 FQNEAQ (reference sequence). V dropped 1 base and J dropped 1 base, with 10 bases sitting between them. CDR3 length: 15 amino acids. The CDR3, as DNA: TGTGCCAGCAGCTTAGATGGGGACGCCCAAGAGACCCAGTACTTC. It codes for CASSLDGDAQETQYF.